The 23 T cell receptor beta chains listed next were all sequenced from one sample in a study of blood T cell repertoires in COVID-19. Here immunoSEQ multiplex PCR was the method, and the copy in TCRdb shows in-frame clones only, minus some. The table has 110,000 to 150,000 clones, roughly 90% seen once. The sample comprised PBMCs or T cells enriched from blood (not recorded which). The source of these receptors is a man between 50 and 59 years old who had recovered from COVID-19.

This chain uses TRBV6-2 or TRBV6-3 with TRBJ2-5, with 9 bases aligning to TRBD2. The ends lost 9 bases at V and 2 bases at J; junction bases unmatched: 4. Germline CDR1 reads MNHEY; CDR2 reads SVGEGT. The CDR3 loop spans 13 amino acids. CDR3 nucleotides: TGTGCCAGTAGCGGGAGTGAGCAAGAGACCCAGTACTTC. It translates to CASSGSEQETQYF.

This clone was detected only a few times. The gene calls are TRBV12-3 or TRBV12-4 and TRBJ1-2; tentatively, D is TRBD1 (5 bases). The CDR3 runs to 10 residues. The V and J ends lost 10 bases and 10 bases respectively, with 13 bases between them. The CDR3 region is CATGGFAYTF. The CDR3 region has the DNA TGTGCCACTGGGGGGTTTGCCTACACCTTC.

The genes are TRBV19 and TRBJ1-2; D gene uncertain. Germline values: CDR1 LNHDA, CDR2 SQIVND (reference sequence). V was clipped by 6 bases and J by 3 bases, with 11 bases between them. This CDR3 comprises 13 residues. As DNA, the CDR3 is TGTGCCAGTAGCTCAGACACGGACTATGGCTACACCTTC. It encodes CASSSDTDYGYTF.

This clone was counted only a few times. The J gene is TRBJ1-1, the V gene TRBV12-3 or TRBV12-4; D gene uncertain. V lost 3 bases, J lost 7 bases, and 6 bases lay in between. The CDR3 is 11 amino acids. As DNA, the CDR3 is TGTGCCAGCAGTTTGTTCCGTGAAGCTTTCTTT. Encoded protein: CASSLFREAFF.

The genes are TRBV10-3 and TRBJ2-4; TRBD1 matches at 9 bases. V lost 6 bases to trimming and J lost 8 bases; unmatched junction nucleotides: 5. Germline V CDR1 and CDR2: ENHRY, SYGVKD. This CDR3 spans 13 amino acids. The chain's CDR3 is CAIRPQGADIQYF. CDR3 sequence (DNA): TGTGCCATCAGACCACAGGGGGCCGACATTCAGTACTTC.

This chain links TRBV28 with TRBJ1-2; D is undetermined. The CDR3 extends over 14 amino acids. Germline CDR1 reads MDHEN; CDR2 reads SYDVKM. V shed 6 bases and J shed 4 bases, with 15 bases lying between them. The CDR3: CASRGGRIPYGYTF. The DNA for the CDR3 is TGTGCCAGCAGGGGAGGACGGATCCCCTATGGCTACACCTTC.

The genes are TRBV27 and TRBJ2-7; 11 bases fit TRBD1. The germline CDR1 and CDR2 sequences are MNHEY and SMNVEV (reference sequence). The CDR3 length is 14 residues. With V trimmed by 5 bases and J by 7 bases, 7 bases remained unmatched. As DNA, the CDR3 is TGTGCCAGCAGTAGGACAGGGGGCGCAGGTGAGCAGTACTTC. As protein: CASSRTGGAGEQYF.

This clone was counted only a few times. The chain has TRBV12-3 or TRBV12-4 and TRBJ2-1; TRBD2 matches at 7 bases. The CDR3 extends over 13 amino acids. V was pared by 7 bases and J by 10 bases, with 10 bases of the junction left unmatched. The CDR3 protein is CASIRGEGGEQFF. CDR3 in DNA: TGTGCCAGCATCCGAGGGGAGGGTGGGGAGCAGTTCTTC.

The rearrangement joins TRBV6-6 to TRBJ1-5; D gene uncertain. The CDR3 covers 13 residues. The germline CDR1 and CDR2 sequences are MNHNY and SVGAGI (reference sequence). Trimming took 2 bases from V and 4 from J, leaving 6 bases between them. The CDR3 DNA is TGTGCCAGCAGTTACATCCTTAATCAGCCCCAGCATTTT. Translation: CASSYILNQPQHF.

The chain joins TRBV28 to TRBJ1-3; a possible D gene is TRBD1 (6 bases). The germline V and J ends were trimmed by 8 bases and 0 bases, with 11 bases remaining between them. CDR1 is MDHEN and CDR2 is SYDVKM in the germline V gene. The CDR3 contains 14 residues. DNA of the CDR3: TGTGCCAGCGTCGACAGGCGCTCTGGAAACACCATATATTTT. The encoded protein is CASVDRRSGNTIYF.

V and J are TRBV29-1 and TRBJ2-7; 7 bases align to TRBD1. The CDR3 spans 11 residues. V lost 8 bases and J lost 6; bases outside the gene matches: 7. Germline V gene lookup returns CDR1 SQVTM and CDR2 ANQGSEA. CDR3 DNA: TGCAGCTCTGCGACAGGGCGCGAGCAGTACGTC. This codes for CSSATGREQYV.

The rearrangement joins TRBV28 to TRBJ2-7, with D possibly matching TRBD1 (6 bases). CDR1 MDHEN and CDR2 SYDVKM come from the germline V gene. The V end was cut by 3 bases, the J end by 0 bases, with 12 bases between. This CDR3 is 15 amino acids long. CDR3 DNA: TGTGCCAGCAGTTTGCGAGACAGGTTCTCCTACGAGCAGTACGTC. Translated: CASSLRDRFSYEQYV.

V is TRBV19 and J is TRBJ1-5; possible D gene TRBD1, 5 bases. CDR3 length equals 17 residues. Per germline, CDR1 LNHDA and CDR2 SQIVND (reference sequence). V lost 7 bases and J 0 bases, leaving 19 bases between the germline ends. This chain's CDR3 is CASKVALGGYSNQPQHF. CDR3 in DNA: TGTGCCAGTAAGGTGGCCCTTGGGGGGTATAGCAATCAGCCCCAGCATTTT.

This clone has only a few counts. Other DNA sequences in the sample encode the same CDR3. The chain has TRBV30 and TRBJ1-6; no clear D. Germline V lookup: CDR1 GTSNPN, CDR2 SVGIG (reference sequence). The CDR3 length is 15 residues. V lost 5 bases to trimming and J lost 14 bases, with 25 bases between them. The DNA of the CDR3 is TGTGCCTGGGATCACCGCGGGATACCAAATTGGGCCCTCCACTTT. This encodes CAWDHRGIPNWALHF.

The CDR3 reads CAWSVLGRGPFRAFF. CDR3 bases: TGTGCCTGGAGTGTCTTGGGCAGGGGCCCTTTTCGAGCTTTCTTT. The chain is built from TRBV30 and TRBJ1-1; perhaps TRBD1 as D (6 bases). The length of the CDR3 is 15 residues. In germline, CDR1 is GTSNPN, CDR2 SVGIG (reference sequence). V lost 0 bases to trimming and J lost 10 bases, with 21 bases between them.

The J gene is TRBJ2-2, the V gene TRBV19, with D tentatively TRBD2 (5 bases). Between the trimmed V and J ends, which lost 4 bases and 4 bases, there was a span of 13 bases. Germline CDR1 and CDR2: LNHDA and SQIVND (reference sequence). The CDR3 extends over 15 amino acids. The CDR3 is CASSSPERGTGELFF. The CDR3 DNA sequence: TGTGCCAGTAGTAGTCCCGAACGGGGCACCGGGGAGCTGTTTTTT.

This clone was seen a single time. The rearrangement uses TRBV3-1 (or the pseudogene TRBV3-2) and TRBJ2-1, with 11 bases that match TRBD1. The CDR3 consists of 16 residues. From germline, CDR1 is LGHDT and CDR2 YNNKEL (reference sequence). V gave up 4 bases and J gave up 4 bases; unmatched junction bases: 6. This CDR3 reads CASSPDGTGGYNEQFF. DNA for the CDR3: TGTGCCAGCAGCCCTGACGGGACAGGGGGGTACAATGAGCAGTTCTTC.

V gene TRBV28 combines with J gene TRBJ2-7; possible D gene TRBD1, 6 bases. Germline assignment: CDR1 MDHEN and CDR2 SYDVKM. Trimming shortened V by 6 bases and J by 6 bases, and 12 bases separated the two germline ends. The length of the CDR3 is 12 residues. The CDR3 spells CASSPIRGEQYF. CDR3 DNA sequence: TGTGCCAGCAGCCCAATCAGGGGCGAGCAGTACTTC.

The V and J genes are TRBV27 and TRBJ2-1, with a weak D call TRBD2 (6 bases). This CDR3 is built from 16 residues. Germline-derived CDR1 and CDR2 are MNHEY and SMNVEV (reference sequence). Trimming left V 4 bases short and J 9 bases short, with 22 bases between. CDR3 bases: TGTGCCAGCAGTTGGGCGGGAAACACGATCTCCGGTGAGCAGTTCTTC. Encoded protein: CASSWAGNTISGEQFF.

V and J are TRBV7-3 and TRBJ2-3, with 8 positions matching TRBD2. With 5 bases clipped from V and 5 bases from J, the junction kept 6 bases outside the gene matches. The CDR3 spans 14 residues. Germline CDR1 SGHTA, CDR2 FQGTGA. The chain's CDR3 is CASSPSGSIDTQYF. In DNA, the CDR3 is TGTGCCAGCAGCCCCAGCGGGAGTATAGATACGCAGTATTTT.

The chain is built from TRBV5-1 and TRBJ2-1; 8 bases are shared with TRBD2. The CDR3 has 15 residues. The germline CDR1 and CDR2 sequences are SGHRS and YFSETQ. Trimming at V came to 4 bases and at J to 0 bases, leaving 3 bases not matched to a gene. The CDR3 spells CASSRSGSSYNEQFF. CDR3 in DNA: TGCGCCAGCAGCAGAAGCGGGAGCTCCTACAATGAGCAGTTCTTC. The full variable domain, rest sourced from reference TRBV5-1 and TRBJ2-1, is KAGVTQTPRYLIKTRGQQVTLSCSPISGHRSVSWYQQTPGQGLQFLFEYFSETQRNKGNFPGRFSGRQFSNSRSEMNVSTLELGDSALYLCASSRSGSSYNEQFFGPGTRLTVL.

The rearrangement uses TRBV29-1 and TRBJ1-4, with 11 nucleotides matching TRBD1. CDR1 is SQVTM, CDR2 ANQGSEA, per germline. The CDR3 has 15 residues. V was pared by 6 bases and J by 6 bases, with 9 bases of the junction left unmatched. The CDR3 DNA reads TGCAGCGTCGGGACAGGGGGATTGGCGGATGAAAAACTGTTTTTT. Amino acids: CSVGTGGLADEKLFF.

The chain recombines TRBV11-2 with TRBJ1-1; no definite D call. CDR3 length equals 12 residues. V lost 1 base to trimming and J lost 4 bases, with 4 bases between them. Germline loops: CDR1 SGHAT, CDR2 FQNNGV. The CDR3 coding sequence is TGTGCCAGCAGCTTAGCCGGCACTGAAGCTTTCTTT. Translating gives CASSLAGTEAFF.